This T cell receptor (beta chain) comes out of a study of T cell repertoires in cytomegalovirus infection. Findings and limits, study-wide: Clonotype analysis showed dominance of the ex vivo response by HLA-C-restricted CMV-specific TCR beta clonotypes.

MiXCR, applied by TCRdb to the reads, yields one record per CDR3 protein. This sample has approximately 340,000 distinct CDR3 sequences; 29% occur once, and the top ten carry about 19%. V gave up 8 bases and J gave up 7 bases; unmatched junction bases: 6. This CDR3 comprises 13 residues. Germline V lookup: CDR1 SGHNT, CDR2 YENEEA. Worth noting for this clonotype: The antigen is unknown.

The rearrangement links TRBV11-3 to TRBJ2-2; TRBD2 matches at 8 bases. Source: cultured PBMCs, taken from culture after CMV antigen stimulation. The source is a human donor in good health (CMV status not recorded). Some clones in this sample may be carry-over from other donors' samples. The CDR3 DNA follows: TGTGCCAGCCGCAGCGGGAGAAGCGGGGAGCTGTTTTTT. It translates to CASRSGRSGELFF.